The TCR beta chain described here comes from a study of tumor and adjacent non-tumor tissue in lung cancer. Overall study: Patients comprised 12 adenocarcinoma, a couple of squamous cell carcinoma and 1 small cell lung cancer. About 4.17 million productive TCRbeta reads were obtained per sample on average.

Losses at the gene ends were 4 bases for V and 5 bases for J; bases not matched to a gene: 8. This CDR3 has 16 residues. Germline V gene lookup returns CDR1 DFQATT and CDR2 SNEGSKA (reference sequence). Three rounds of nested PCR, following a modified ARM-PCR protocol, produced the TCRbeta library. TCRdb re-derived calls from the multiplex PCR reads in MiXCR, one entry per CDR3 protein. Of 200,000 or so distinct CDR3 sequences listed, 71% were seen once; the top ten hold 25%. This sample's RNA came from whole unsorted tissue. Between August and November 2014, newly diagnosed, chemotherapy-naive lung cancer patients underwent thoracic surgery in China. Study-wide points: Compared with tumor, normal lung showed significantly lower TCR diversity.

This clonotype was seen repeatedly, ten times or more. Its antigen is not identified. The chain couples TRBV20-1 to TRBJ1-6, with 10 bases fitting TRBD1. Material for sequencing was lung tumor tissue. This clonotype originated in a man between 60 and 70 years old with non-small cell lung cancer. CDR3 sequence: CSATSPGTGDNSPLHF. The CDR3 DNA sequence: TGCAGTGCTACCTCACCCGGGACAGGGGATAATTCACCCCTCCACTTT.